Shown below are 22 T cell receptor beta chains from a single sample sequenced in a study of T cell repertoires in cytomegalovirus infection. TCRdb passed the reads through MiXCR, listing each CDR3 protein once. Found here are 150,000 to 200,000 distinct CDR3 sequences, roughly 30% of them singletons; the top ten hold just over 30%. The sequenced material came from PBMCs. The source is a human donor in good health (CMV status not recorded). Some clones in this sample may be carry-over from other donors' samples.

The V and J genes are TRBV2 and TRBJ1-5; 7 positions agree with TRBD1. The V gene end was trimmed by 3 bases and the J gene end by 3 bases; junction bases not matched to a gene: 5. The length of the CDR3 is 15 residues. CDR1 and CDR2 (germline): SNHLY, FYNNEI. DNA for the CDR3: TGTGCCAGCAGTGATGGGGACAGATACAATCAGCCCCAGCATTTT. This codes for CASSDGDRYNQPQHF.

The chain recombines TRBV7-2 with TRBJ2-2; TRBD1 matches at 11 bases. With V trimmed by 2 bases and J by 5 bases, 4 bases remained unmatched. The CDR3 spans 16 residues. Germline V CDR1 and CDR2: SGHTA, FQGNSA. This CDR3 is CASSLLGTGGTGELFF. The DNA for the CDR3 is TGTGCCAGCAGCTTATTAGGGACAGGGGGAACCGGGGAGCTGTTTTTT.

This clonotype was seen more than once but under ten times. This sequence joins TRBV5-1 and TRBJ2-5; TRBD1 aligns across 11 bases. CDR3 length equals 15 residues. J was trimmed by 5 bases and V by 3 bases; bases with no gene match: 6. Germline CDR1 SGHRS, CDR2 YFSETQ. CDR3 coding DNA: TGCGCCAGCAGCTCAGGGACAGGGGGTCGGGAGACCCAGTACTTC. Its protein is CASSSGTGGRETQYF.

This rearrangement joins TRBV12-3 or TRBV12-4 to TRBJ2-6; possibly TRBD1 for D (5 bases). The CDR3 covers 17 residues. V lost 7 bases, J lost 0 bases, and 16 bases lay in between. CDR3 in amino acids: CASIYGFQGSGANVLTF. CDR3 nucleotide sequence: TGTGCCAGCATCTATGGGTTCCAGGGCTCTGGGGCCAACGTCCTGACTTTC.

This clonotype was picked up many times. The chain is built from TRBV7-8 and TRBJ2-1, with TRBD1 matching over 8 bases. The CDR3 consists of 16 residues. Germline loops: CDR1 SGHVS, CDR2 FQNEAQ. The ends lost 1 base at V and 2 bases at J; junction bases unmatched: 4. In nucleotides, the CDR3 is TGTGCCAGCAGCTTAGTCTGGACAGGGACCTACAATGAGCAGTTCTTC. The encoded protein is CASSLVWTGTYNEQFF.

The sample holds many counts of this clonotype. The V and J genes are TRBV7-8 and TRBJ1-1, with a weak D call TRBD1 (6 bases). Trimming cost V 5 bases and J 5 bases, with 18 bases left between them. Germline lookup yields CDR1 SGHVS and CDR2 FQNEAQ. The CDR3 extends over 15 amino acids. CDR3 in amino acids: CASSPVRGLVTEAFF. The CDR3 DNA follows: TGTGCCAGCAGCCCCGTGAGGGGGTTGGTTACTGAAGCTTTCTTT.

This clonotype showed up just a few times. V gene TRBV20-1 combines with J gene TRBJ1-3; TRBD1 matches at 7 bases. The CDR3 sequence is 14 residues long. The V and J ends lost 2 bases and 7 bases, in that order; junction bases with no gene match: 8. Germline V lookup: CDR1 DFQATT, CDR2 SNEGSKA (reference sequence). The CDR3 protein is CSARTTGDWNTIYF. Here the CDR3 DNA reads TGCAGTGCTAGAACTACAGGGGATTGGAACACCATATATTTT.

This clonotype appeared many times. The CDR3 DNA is TGTGCCAGCAGCTTAGAATCAGGCTTCTCCTACGAGCAGTACTTC. Residues: CASSLESGFSYEQYF. This sequence joins TRBV7-9 and TRBJ2-7; D not certain. CDR1 is SEHNR and CDR2 is FQNEAQ in the germline V gene (reference sequence). The CDR3 is 15 amino acids. V was cut by 1 base and J by 0 bases, with 10 bases left in between.

This clonotype was found many times. The chain couples TRBV7-2 to TRBJ2-1; D unclear. The CDR3 loop spans 13 amino acids. CDR1 and CDR2 from the germline V gene are SGHTA and FQGNSA. Trimming cost V 5 bases and J 4 bases, with 9 bases left between them. CDR3 nucleotide sequence: TGTGCCAGCAGCATGTGGGGTTACAATGAGCAGTTCTTC. Protein: CASSMWGYNEQFF.

The chain has TRBV4-1 and TRBJ1-4, with TRBD1 matching over 9 bases. Germline V lookup: CDR1 MGHRA, CDR2 YSYEKL. The length of the CDR3 is 14 residues. V shed 4 bases and J 7 bases; nucleotides not matched to a gene: 4. CDR3 sequence: CASSPGTGFEKLFF. The CDR3 coding sequence is TGCGCCAGCAGCCCGGGGACAGGGTTTGAAAAACTGTTTTTT.

This chain uses TRBV7-2 with TRBJ2-4; maybe TRBD2 (7 bases). The CDR3 extends over 18 amino acids. The V gene lost 5 bases and the J gene lost 7 bases, with 27 bases spanning the gap. Germline CDR1 reads SGHTA; CDR2 reads FQGNSA. Here the CDR3 DNA reads TGTGCCAGCAGCCCCCAGGTGCGGGGGTCAGGGGATGGTAACATTCAGTACTTC. It specifies CASSPQVRGSGDGNIQYF. Together with reference TRBV7-2 and TRBJ2-4, the CDR3 gives the full variable domain: GAGVSQSPSNKVTEKGKDVELRCDPISGHTALYWYRQSLGQGLEFLIYFQGNSAPDKSGLPSDRFSAERTGGSVSTLTIQRTQQEDSAVYLCASSPQVRGSGDGNIQYFGAGTRLSVL.

This chain uses TRBV20-1 with TRBJ1-2; possibly TRBD1 for D (6 bases). Per germline, CDR1 DFQATT and CDR2 SNEGSKA (reference sequence). CDR3 length: 14 residues. The V end was cut by 0 bases, the J end by 4 bases, with 12 bases between. The CDR3 spells CSARDGTGSYGYTF. The CDR3 DNA reads as TGCAGTGCTAGAGATGGTACAGGGTCCTATGGCTACACCTTC.

The CDR3 DNA is TGTGCCAGCAGCTTCCAACAGGGCACAGATACGCAGTATTTT. As protein: CASSFQQGTDTQYF. V gene TRBV9 combines with J gene TRBJ2-3; D is possibly TRBD1 (5 bases). Trimming removed 4 bases at V and 1 base at J, with 10 bases between. Germline V CDR1 and CDR2: SGDLS, YYNGEE. The CDR3 consists of 14 residues.

As to this clonotype: A junction end diverges from the germline sequence, so it may reflect a read error. The J gene is TRBJ1-1, the V gene TRBV6-4; the match to TRBD1 covers 11 bases. The CDR3 loop spans 17 amino acids. The germline V gene encodes CDR1 MRHNA and CDR2 SNTAGT. The CDR3 sequence: CASRVGTGGSSGTEAFF. CDR3 in DNA: TGTGCGAGCAGGGTCGGGACAGGGGGAAGTTCGGGCACTGAAGCTTTCTTT.

The chain has TRBV5-6 and TRBJ1-5; 9 nucleotides line up with TRBD1. The trim removed 1 base at V and 3 bases at J, leaving 5 bases unmatched. The germline CDR1 and CDR2 sequences are SGHDT and YYEEEE. This CDR3 contains 16 residues. The CDR3, as DNA: TGTGCCAGCAGCTTGAGGGGACAGGGCATCAATCAGCCCCAGCATTTT. Its translation: CASSLRGQGINQPQHF.

This clonotype was observed a handful of times. This chain joins TRBV5-1 and TRBJ2-1; tentatively, D is TRBD2 (6 bases). V dropped 2 bases and J dropped 0 bases, with 15 bases sitting between them. Germline-derived CDR1 and CDR2 are SGHRS and YFSETQ. The CDR3 has 17 residues. The CDR3 DNA follows: TGCGCCAGCAGCTTTGGGAGTAGCGGAAGCTCCTACAATGAGCAGTTCTTC. Protein sequence: CASSFGSSGSSYNEQFF. Filled out from reference TRBV5-1 and TRBJ2-1, the complete variable domain reads KAGVTQTPRYLIKTRGQQVTLSCSPISGHRSVSWYQQTPGQGLQFLFEYFSETQRNKGNFPGRFSGRQFSNSRSEMNVSTLELGDSALYLCASSFGSSGSSYNEQFFGPGTRLTVL.

There are a few counts of this clonotype. The chain couples TRBV6-1 to TRBJ2-2; 10 nucleotides match TRBD2. This CDR3 has 14 residues. Trimming removed 6 bases from V and 4 bases from J; junction bases left unmatched: 2. Germline CDR1 is MNHNS and CDR2 is SASEGT. CDR3 sequence reads: CASRLAGSTGELFF. The CDR3 region has the DNA TGTGCCAGCAGACTAGCGGGATCCACCGGGGAGCTGTTTTTT.

The chain couples TRBV20-1 to TRBJ2-1, with D possibly called TRBD1 or TRBD2 (5 bases each). This CDR3 has 13 amino acids. CDR1 is DFQATT, CDR2 SNEGSKA, per germline (reference sequence). Trimming took 7 bases from V and 6 from J, leaving 16 bases between them. CDR3 region: CSVLGARVNEQFF. The CDR3 coding sequence is TGCAGTGTTCTTGGGGCGAGGGTCAATGAGCAGTTCTTC.

The V and J genes are TRBV18 and TRBJ1-3; tentative D call: TRBD1 (5 bases). Germline values: CDR1 KGHSH, CDR2 LQKENI. Trimming took off 3 bases at V and 0 bases at J, with 15 bases between the two ends. The CDR3 is made up of 17 amino acids. Here the CDR3 DNA reads TGTGCCAGCTCACCTTCGGGGGGACTGACCTCTGGAAACACCATATATTTT. It yields the protein CASSPSGGLTSGNTIYF.

In its sample, this clonotype was seen a few times. The chain carries TRBV6-6 and TRBJ2-1; D gene unclear. Trimming removed 0 bases at V and 5 bases at J, with 8 bases between. The CDR3 contains 14 residues. Germline CDR1 is MNHNY and CDR2 is SVGAGI (reference sequence). The CDR3 DNA reads as TGTGCCAGCAGTTACTCGACCTCTAACAATGAGCAGTTCTTC. This sequence encodes CASSYSTSNNEQFF.

This chain connects TRBV10-3 to TRBJ2-2; perhaps TRBD2 as D (6 bases). Trimming left V 6 bases short and J 12 bases short, with 20 bases between. This CDR3 has 14 residues. Germline lookup yields CDR1 ENHRY and CDR2 SYGVKD. In DNA, the CDR3 is TGTGCCATCAGCTATGGGAGCCCGGGGGAGAAGCTGTTTTTT. This encodes CAISYGSPGEKLFF.

The CDR3 region has the DNA TGTGCCAGCAGTTTAGGCCAGGGGTCCGAGACCCAGTACTTC. It codes for CASSLGQGSETQYF. The chain carries TRBV12-3 or TRBV12-4 and TRBJ2-5, with D maybe TRBD1 (6 bases). The V end was cut by 1 base, the J end by 5 bases, with 11 bases between. CDR3 length: 14 amino acids.